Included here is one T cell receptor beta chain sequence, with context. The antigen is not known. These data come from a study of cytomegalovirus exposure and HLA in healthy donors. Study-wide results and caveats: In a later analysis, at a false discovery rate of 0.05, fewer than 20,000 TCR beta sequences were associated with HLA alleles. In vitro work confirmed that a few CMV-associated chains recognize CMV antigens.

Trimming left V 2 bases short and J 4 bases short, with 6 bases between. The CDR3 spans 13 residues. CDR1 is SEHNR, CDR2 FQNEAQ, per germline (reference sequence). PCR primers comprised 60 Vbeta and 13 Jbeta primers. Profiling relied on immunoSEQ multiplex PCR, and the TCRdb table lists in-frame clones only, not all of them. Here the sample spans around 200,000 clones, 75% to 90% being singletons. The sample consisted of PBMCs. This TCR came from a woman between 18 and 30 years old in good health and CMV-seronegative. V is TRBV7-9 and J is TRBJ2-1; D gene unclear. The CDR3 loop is CASSLTRYNEQFF. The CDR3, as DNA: TGTGCCAGCAGCTTAACGAGGTACAATGAGCAGTTCTTC.